This paragraph covers one T cell receptor beta chain sequence. The data originate from a study of OX40 agonist ivuxolimab in advanced cancers. Produced via immunoSEQ multiplex PCR; TCRdb's table is partial and in-frame only. The table lists under 75,000 clones, just over 85% of them singletons, with about 0.75% in the top ten. The CDR3 runs to 14 residues. Unmatched junction bases numbered 4, after V lost 5 bases and J lost 3 bases. Germline V gene sequence: CDR1 LNHDA, CDR2 SQIVND (reference sequence). Specimen: CD4+ or CD8+ T cells sorted from blood, collected in a trial of the OX40 agonist ivuxolimab. The chain carries TRBV19 and TRBJ2-7, with 10 bases identical to TRBD1. This receptor was taken from an adult with an advanced solid tumor such as melanoma, head and neck, liver or kidney cancer. CDR3 region: CASSPGDRGYEQYF. The CDR3 DNA follows: TGTGCCAGTAGTCCAGGGGACAGGGGCTACGAGCAGTACTTC.